This is a list of T cell receptor beta chains from one sample in a study of beta chain features in type 1 diabetes. Sequencing was performed with immunoSEQ multiplex PCR; in TCRdb, only in-frame clones are kept and a portion is missing. The sample contains 70,000 to 95,000 clones, roughly 31% of which appear only once. The sample taken for sequencing was stem cell memory CD4+ T cells from blood. Receptors originate from a young woman in good health. Each CDR3 is given with its conserved first and last residue. D genes are given only for firm matches. Clone sizes are given selectively: once, few, many, or a class where the clone is expanded.

- TRBJ1-1 few TRBV5-1 12 CASSPDGAEAFF TGCGCCAGCAGCCCCGACGGAGCTGAAGCTTTCTTT
- TRBJ1-2 - TRBV30 12 CAWSAGVYGYTF TGTGCCTGGAGTGCAGGGGTCTATGGCTACACCTTC
- TRBJ2-3 few TRBV9 12 CASSVAGDTQYF TGTGCCAGCAGCGTAGCCGGAGATACGCAGTATTTT
TRBD1 TRBJ1-2 - TRBV5-6 13 CASKDRPNYGYTF TGTGCCAGCAAGGACAGGCCCAACTATGGCTACACCTTC
- TRBJ2-1 few TRBV30 13 CAWSIGAYNEQFF TGTGCCTGGAGTATTGGAGCTTACAATGAGCAGTTCTTC
- TRBJ1-1 - TRBV6-6 15 CASSYGGSMNTEAFF TGTGCCAGCAGTTACGGGGGCAGTATGAACACTGAAGCTTTCTTT
TRBD1 TRBJ1-2 - TRBV6-1 14 CASSDERTGGGYTF TGTGCCAGCAGTGACGAGCGGACAGGTGGGGGCTACACCTTC
TRBD1 TRBJ1-1 once TRBV7-9 14 CASSFTGGHTEAFF TGTGCCAGCAGCTTTACAGGGGGTCACACTGAAGCTTTCTTT
- TRBJ2-1 few TRBV18 13 CASSPPGANEQFF TGTGCCAGCTCACCACCGGGGGCAAATGAGCAGTTCTTC
TRBD2 TRBJ2-3 few TRBV11-2 16 CASSLVGGSFADTQYF TGTGCCAGCAGCCTCGTAGGCGGGAGTTTCGCAGATACGCAGTATTTT
- TRBJ2-7 few TRBV21-1 12 CASGETGNEQYF TGTGCCAGCGGTGAGACAGGGAACGAGCAGTACTTC
TRBD2 TRBJ2-5 - TRBV2 18 CASRHATSASGLQETQYF TGTGCCAGCAGACACGCGACTTCGGCTAGCGGGCTTCAAGAGACCCAGTACTTC
- TRBJ2-5 few TRBV5-1 15 CASSLAWGDGETQYF TGCGCCAGCAGCTTGGCCTGGGGGGATGGGGAGACCCAGTACTTC
- TRBJ2-1 few TRBV28 14 CASSLLGLHNEQFF TGTGCCAGCAGTTTATTAGGACTCCACAATGAGCAGTTCTTC
TRBD1 TRBJ2-7 - TRBV4-3 14 CASSQPGQTYEQYF TGCGCCAGCAGCCAACCGGGACAGACCTACGAGCAGTACTTC
TRBD2 TRBJ2-1 - TRBV7-3 15 CASSFTSGGADEQFF TGTGCCAGCAGCTTTACTAGCGGGGGGGCGGATGAGCAGTTCTTC
- TRBJ2-1 - TRBV25-1 14 CASSEWQGGGEQFF TGTGCCAGCAGTGAATGGCAGGGAGGCGGTGAGCAGTTCTTC
- TRBJ1-2 few TRBV29-1 11 CSVTGQQGYTF TGCAGCGTAACAGGACAGCAGGGCTACACCTTC
TRBD1 TRBJ2-7 - TRBV6-6 14 CASSPQGGTYEQYF TGTGCCAGCAGCCCCCAAGGGGGCACGTACGAGCAGTACTTC
TRBD1 TRBJ2-4 few TRBV5-1 14 CASSTGQGGNIQYF TGCGCCAGCAGCACGGGACAGGGAGGGAACATTCAGTACTTC
- TRBJ2-1 - TRBV7-2 15 CASSLARDFYNEQFF TGTGCCAGCAGCTTAGCCCGGGACTTTTACAATGAGCAGTTCTTC
- TRBJ2-1 - TRBV11-2 15 CASSLGTAGNNEQFF TGTGCCAGCAGCTTAGGGACAGCTGGGAACAATGAGCAGTTCTTC
- TRBJ2-7 few TRBV7-2 12 CASSLAAGEQYF TGTGCCAGCAGCTTAGCGGCGGGCGAGCAGTACTTC
- TRBJ2-3 - TRBV7-8 15 CASRGAGVSTDTQYF TGTGCCAGCAGGGGGGCGGGAGTAAGCACAGATACGCAGTATTTT
TRBD1 TRBJ1-5 - TRBV10-3 14 CASAGGASNQPQHF TGTGCCTCAGCAGGGGGTGCGAGCAATCAGCCCCAGCATTTT
TRBD2 TRBJ2-5 - TRBV13 15 CASSLGRGGSETQYF TGTGCCAGCAGCTTAGGGCGGGGAGGGTCTGAGACCCAGTACTTC
- TRBJ2-1 many TRBV29-1 11 CSVGGINEQFF TGCAGCGTAGGGGGAATCAATGAGCAGTTCTTC
TRBD1 TRBJ1-2 - TRBV5-1 14 CASSPSGTGNGYTF TGCGCCAGCAGCCCATCCGGGACAGGGAACGGCTACACCTTC
TRBD2 TRBJ2-1 few TRBV12-5 15 CASGPTSGGAREQFF TGTGCTAGTGGACCGACTAGCGGGGGGGCGCGAGAGCAGTTCTTC
- TRBJ2-1 few TRBV5-4 16 CASSLAERSPGSEQFF TGTGCCAGCAGCTTGGCCGAGCGTTCCCCTGGCAGTGAGCAGTTCTTC
TRBD1 TRBJ1-2 few TRBV2 14 CASSGTAPNYGYTF TGTGCCAGCAGCGGGACAGCCCCTAACTATGGCTACACCTTC
TRBD1 TRBJ1-2 - TRBV5-1 16 CASSPRTGVGNYGYTF TGCGCCAGCAGCCCACGGACAGGGGTCGGTAACTATGGCTACACCTTC
- TRBJ1-1 - TRBV5-6 14 CASSLSGRWTEAFF TGTGCCAGCAGCTTGAGTGGGAGGTGGACTGAAGCTTTCTTT
- TRBJ2-7 - TRBV5-1 14 CASNPGPSSYEQYF TGCGCCAGCAATCCGGGTCCCTCCTCCTACGAGCAGTACTTC
- TRBJ1-5 - TRBV4-3 13 CASSQGTNQPQHF TGCGCCAGCAGCCAAGGGACTAATCAGCCCCAGCATTTT
TRBD1 TRBJ1-1 - TRBV19 13 CASSTGGYTEAFF TGTGCCAGCTCGACAGGGGGATATACTGAAGCTTTCTTT
- TRBJ2-1 - TRBV10-3 12 CAITSTSNEQFF TGTGCCATCACTTCGACTAGTAATGAGCAGTTCTTC
- TRBJ1-5 - TRBV2 16 CASSVWGRVSNQPQHF TGTGCCAGCAGTGTTTGGGGGCGCGTAAGCAATCAGCCCCAGCATTTT
- TRBJ2-7 few TRBV19 13 CASKGGSDYEQYF TGTGCCAGTAAGGGAGGCTCCGACTACGAGCAGTACTTC
- TRBJ2-1 - TRBV10-3 17 CAISESVMGRLGNEQFF TGTGCCATCAGTGAGTCGGTGATGGGGCGGCTAGGCAATGAGCAGTTCTTC
TRBD1 TRBJ1-5 few TRBV2 14 CASAGDREGQPQHF TGTGCCAGCGCTGGCGACAGGGAAGGTCAGCCCCAGCATTTT
- TRBJ1-2 few TRBV5-1 13 CASSPEANYGYTF TGCGCCAGCAGCCCCGAGGCTAACTATGGCTACACCTTC
TRBD2 TRBJ2-5 few TRBV7-2 16 CASSLQTSGGAETQYF TGTGCCAGCAGCTTACAGACTAGCGGGGGTGCAGAGACCCAGTACTTC
TRBD2 TRBJ2-7 - TRBV2 15 CASSLAGANSYEQYF TGTGCCAGCAGTCTAGCGGGGGCCAACTCCTACGAGCAGTACTTC
- TRBJ1-1 - TRBV7-9 10 CASSITEAFF TGTGCCAGCAGTATCACTGAAGCTTTCTTT
- TRBJ1-2 few TRBV14 15 CASSPSPSANYGYTF TGTGCCAGCAGCCCCTCCCCTTCGGCTAACTATGGCTACACCTTC
- TRBJ2-3 few TRBV7-9 15 CASSPLGGAQDTQYF TGTGCCAGCAGCCCCCTGGGGGGAGCCCAGGATACGCAGTATTTT
TRBD2 TRBJ2-3 once TRBV9 13 CASSVPAGDTQYF TGTGCCAGCAGCGTTCCAGCGGGGGATACGCAGTATTTT
TRBD2 TRBJ2-7 - TRBV5-1 12 CASSFGEGEQYF TGCGCCAGCAGCTTCGGGGAGGGGGAGCAGTACTTC
- TRBJ2-5 - TRBV21-1 15 CASSNRQDLPRPQYF TGTGCCAGCAGCAACCGACAGGACCTCCCGCGGCCCCAGTACTTC
TRBD2 TRBJ2-1 few TRBV11-2 12 CASSQTSGRQFF TGTGCCAGCAGCCAGACTAGCGGGCGCCAGTTCTTC
TRBD1 TRBJ1-1 - TRBV9 19 CASSYDPLTGGGLVAEAFF TGTGCCAGCAGTTATGACCCCCTGACAGGGGGCGGTTTGGTCGCTGAAGCTTTCTTT
TRBD1 TRBJ1-5 - TRBV30 13 CAWTTGDYQPQHF TGTGCCTGGACGACAGGGGACTATCAGCCCCAGCATTTT
TRBD2 TRBJ2-7 few TRBV18 13 CASSPGLGNEQYF TGTGCCAGCTCACCGGGACTAGGCAACGAGCAGTACTTC
- TRBJ2-7 few TRBV29-1 13 CSVEGLHSYEQYF TGCAGCGTTGAGGGGCTGCACTCCTACGAGCAGTACTTC
TRBD1 TRBJ1-1 - TRBV7-2 14 CASSSRGRDTEAFF TGTGCCAGCAGCTCGAGGGGGCGCGACACTGAAGCTTTCTTT